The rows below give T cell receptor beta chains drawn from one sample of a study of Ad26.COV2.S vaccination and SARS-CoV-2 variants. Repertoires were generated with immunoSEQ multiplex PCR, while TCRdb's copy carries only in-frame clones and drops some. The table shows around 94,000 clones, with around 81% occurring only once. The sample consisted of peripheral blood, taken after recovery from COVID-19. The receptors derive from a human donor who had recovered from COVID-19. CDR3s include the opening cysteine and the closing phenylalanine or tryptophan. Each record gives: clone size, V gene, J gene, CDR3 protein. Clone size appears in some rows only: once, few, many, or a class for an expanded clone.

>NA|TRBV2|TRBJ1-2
CASSSGGYGYTF
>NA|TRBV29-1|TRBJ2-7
CSVARDTASYEQYF
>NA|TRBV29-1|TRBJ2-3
CSVGGTGQDTQYF
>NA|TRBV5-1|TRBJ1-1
CASSLGGSLGNTEAFF
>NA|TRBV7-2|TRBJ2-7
CASSLGSTQQYF
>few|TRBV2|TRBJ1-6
CASSPGQLNSPLHF
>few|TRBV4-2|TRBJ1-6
CASSQGVGTANSPLHF
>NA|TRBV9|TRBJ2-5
CASSSRQGVKGETQYF
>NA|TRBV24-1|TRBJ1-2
CATSDSPTGPNYGYTF
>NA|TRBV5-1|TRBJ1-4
CASSLAPTNEKLFF
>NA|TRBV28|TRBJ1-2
CASSPEDRGYTF
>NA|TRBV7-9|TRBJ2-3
CASSLSPGTDTQYF
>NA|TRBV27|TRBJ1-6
CASSFGMDSPLHF
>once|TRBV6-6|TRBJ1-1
CASSYNRAEGTEAFF
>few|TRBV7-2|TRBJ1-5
CASSLLFQGISNQPQHF
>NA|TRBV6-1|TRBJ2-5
CASSEEEEETQYF
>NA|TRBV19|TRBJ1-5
CASSNNAWSNQPQHF
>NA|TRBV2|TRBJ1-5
CASSISTGLNQPQHF
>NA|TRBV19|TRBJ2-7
CASSMPPGGGETYEQYF
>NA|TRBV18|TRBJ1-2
CASSRFEPGTANNYGYTF
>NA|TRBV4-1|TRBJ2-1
CASSQSPGGYNEQFF
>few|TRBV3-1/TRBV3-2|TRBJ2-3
CASSPPKSVGGNTQYF
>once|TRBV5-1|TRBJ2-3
CASSLAFLDTQYF
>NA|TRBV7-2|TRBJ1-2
CASSLGPGQGVGYTF
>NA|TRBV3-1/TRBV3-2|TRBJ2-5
CASSQGTEETQYF
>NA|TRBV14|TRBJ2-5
CASSQHQETQYF
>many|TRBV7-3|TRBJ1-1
CASSLRYGGEAFF
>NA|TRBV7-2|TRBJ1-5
CASSLDRDRPQHF
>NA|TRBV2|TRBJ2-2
CASRQGIDTGELFF
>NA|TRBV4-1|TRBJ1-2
CASSQGPGPTYGYTF
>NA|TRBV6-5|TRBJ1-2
CASRATGPNGYTF
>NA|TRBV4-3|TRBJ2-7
CASSLQRGGAYEQYF
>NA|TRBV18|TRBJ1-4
CASSPRTATNEKLFF
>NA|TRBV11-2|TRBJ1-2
CASSLAGAVYGYTF
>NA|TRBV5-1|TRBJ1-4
CASRAAATNEKLFF
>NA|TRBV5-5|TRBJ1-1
CASSFERNTEAFF
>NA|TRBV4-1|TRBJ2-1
CASSQEVLGTGLFNEQFF
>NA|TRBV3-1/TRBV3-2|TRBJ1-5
CASSLRQGIQPQHF
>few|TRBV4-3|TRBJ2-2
CASSQGDGRNTGELFF
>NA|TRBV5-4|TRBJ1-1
CASSLFYGTGGIEAFF
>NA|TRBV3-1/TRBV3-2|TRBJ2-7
CASSHESRRGVYEQYF
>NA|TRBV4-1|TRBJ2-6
CASSQGGDSSSGANVLTF
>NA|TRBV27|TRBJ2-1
CASSLYAGTRNEQFF
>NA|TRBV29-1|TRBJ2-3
CSVDATSTDTQYF
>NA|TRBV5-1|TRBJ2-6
CASSTRGPLSGANVLTF